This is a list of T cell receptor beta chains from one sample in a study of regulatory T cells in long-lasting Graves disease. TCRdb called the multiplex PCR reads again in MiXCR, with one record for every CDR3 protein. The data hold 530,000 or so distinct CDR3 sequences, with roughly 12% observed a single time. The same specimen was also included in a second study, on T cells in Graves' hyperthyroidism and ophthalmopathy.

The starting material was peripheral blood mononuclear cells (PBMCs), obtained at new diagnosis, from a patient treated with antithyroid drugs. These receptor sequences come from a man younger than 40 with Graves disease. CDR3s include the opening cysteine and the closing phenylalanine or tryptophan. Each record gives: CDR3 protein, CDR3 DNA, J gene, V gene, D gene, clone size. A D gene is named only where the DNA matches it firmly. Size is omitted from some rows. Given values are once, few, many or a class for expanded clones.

CDR3: CASSLTRGNNEKLFF; DNA: TGTGCCAGCTCACTGACGCGGGGAAACAATGAAAAACTGTTTTTT; J: TRBJ1-4; V: TRBV18; D: .; size: .
CDR3: CASSTSGTYNGQFF; DNA: TGTGCCAGCTCGACTAGCGGGACCTACAATGGGCAGTTCTTC; J: TRBJ2-1; V: TRBV25-1; D: TRBD2; size: few
CDR3: CASSPPGLFPHNEQFF; DNA: TGTGCCAGCTCACCACCAGGACTATTTCCTCACAATGAGCAGTTCTTC; J: TRBJ2-1; V: TRBV18; D: .; size: .
CDR3: CASTVLAGGRGEQFF; DNA: TGTGCCAGCACCGTTCTAGCGGGAGGCCGGGGTGAGCAGTTCTTC; J: TRBJ2-1; V: TRBV19; D: TRBD2; size: .
CDR3: CSALGTSGGNRAYNEQFF; DNA: TGCAGTGCCCTCGGGACTAGCGGGGGGAACCGGGCCTACAATGAGCAGTTCTTC; J: TRBJ2-1; V: TRBV20-1; D: TRBD2; size: .
CDR3: CASSLGGVFTDTQYF; DNA: TGCGCCAGCAGCTTGGGCGGGGTCTTCACAGATACGCAGTATTTT; J: TRBJ2-3; V: TRBV5-1; D: .; size: .
CDR3: CASTRFRTNTEAFF; DNA: TGTGCCAGTACTCGTTTCCGGACGAACACTGAAGCTTTCTTT; J: TRBJ1-1; V: TRBV19; D: .; size: many
CDR3: CASRWGAAPLHF; DNA: TGTGCCAGCAGGTGGGGGGCGGCACCCCTCCACTTT; J: TRBJ1-6; V: TRBV27; D: .; size: few
CDR3: CASAGLTHTDTQYF; DNA: TGCGCCAGCGCGGGACTCACGCACACAGATACGCAGTATTTT; J: TRBJ2-3; V: TRBV10-1; D: .; size: .
CDR3: CASSLHRGIFTGELFF; DNA: TGTGCCAGCAGTTTACATAGGGGGATCTTTACCGGGGAGCTGTTTTTT; J: TRBJ2-2; V: TRBV12-3/TRBV12-4; D: .; size: many
CDR3: CAWLRERAGEAFF; DNA: TGTGCCTGGCTGAGGGAGAGGGCTGGTGAAGCTTTCTTT; J: TRBJ1-1; V: TRBV6-1; D: .; size: many
CDR3: CASSLGLLASGRAEQFF; DNA: TGCGCCAGCAGCTTGGGGCTGCTGGCTAGCGGGAGAGCTGAGCAGTTCTTC; J: TRBJ2-1; V: TRBV5-1; D: TRBD2; size: many
CDR3: CSVMTGQGTDTQYF; DNA: TGCAGCGTAATGACAGGGCAAGGCACAGATACGCAGTATTTT; J: TRBJ2-3; V: TRBV29-1; D: TRBD1; size: many
CDR3: CASTAAGVPVGEQFF; DNA: TGTGCCAGCACCGCAGCGGGAGTCCCCGTGGGGGAGCAGTTCTTC; J: TRBJ2-1; V: TRBV12-3/TRBV12-4; D: TRBD2; size: few
CDR3: CSVETRLANTEAFF; DNA: TGCAGCGTTGAGACGAGGCTGGCGAACACTGAAGCTTTCTTT; J: TRBJ1-1; V: TRBV29-1; D: .; size: many
CDR3: CSARGDRGNNEQFF; DNA: TGCAGTGCTAGAGGGGACAGGGGGAACAATGAGCAGTTCTTC; J: TRBJ2-1; V: TRBV20-1; D: TRBD1; size: many
CDR3: CSVAGTFDSYEQYF; DNA: TGCAGCGTAGCCGGGACATTTGACTCCTACGAGCAGTACTTC; J: TRBJ2-7; V: TRBV29-1; D: .; size: many
CDR3: CSVVEGVKAFF; DNA: TGCAGCGTAGTGGAGGGGGTTAAAGCTTTCTTT; J: TRBJ1-1; V: TRBV29-1; D: .; size: many
CDR3: CSARSGSGWTLETQYF; DNA: TGCAGTGCTAGAAGTGGTAGCGGATGGACCCTAGAGACCCAGTACTTC; J: TRBJ2-5; V: TRBV20-1; D: .; size: .